What follows is one T cell receptor beta chain and its context. The data originate from a study of blood T cell repertoires in COVID-19. At the level of the study: There were acute and convalescent COVID-19 samples, and they came from the United States, Italy and Spain. Sample material is recorded as cDNA or gDNA derived from T cells, B-cell-depleted T cells, or PBMCs.

The CDR3 contains 15 residues. From germline, CDR1 is LGHDT and CDR2 YNNKEL (reference sequence). V shed 3 bases and J shed 6 bases, with 15 bases lying between them. Clinical history as reported by participants underpinned cohort assignment. As originally analysed: Quantification of nucleated cells was approximated via reference gene primer amplification. Produced via immunoSEQ multiplex PCR; TCRdb's table is partial and in-frame only. The V and J calls and clone size were taken over from that table, and D and trimming were inferred from the DNA. The table records almost 250,000 clones, more than 85% of them present only once.

The receptor's source is a woman aged 30 to 39 who had recovered from COVID-19. Input material: PBMCs or T cells enriched from blood (not recorded which). V is TRBV3-1 (or the pseudogene TRBV3-2) and J is TRBJ2-1; tentatively, D is TRBD2 (5 bases). CDR3 in DNA: TGTGCCAGCAGCCAGGTCTCGAGGGCCGGCAATGAGCAGTTCTTC. Residues: CASSQVSRAGNEQFF.